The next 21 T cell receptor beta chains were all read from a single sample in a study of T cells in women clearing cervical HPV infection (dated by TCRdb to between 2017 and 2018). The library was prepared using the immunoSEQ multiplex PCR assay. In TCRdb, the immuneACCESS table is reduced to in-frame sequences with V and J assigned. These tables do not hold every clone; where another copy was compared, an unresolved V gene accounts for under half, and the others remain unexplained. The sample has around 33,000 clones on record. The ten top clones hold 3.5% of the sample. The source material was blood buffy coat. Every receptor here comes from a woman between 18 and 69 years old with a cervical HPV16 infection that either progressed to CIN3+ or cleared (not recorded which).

The CDR3 loop is CASSESGGRQPQHF. The CDR3 DNA, read in part, is TGTGCCAGCAGTGAATCAGGGGGCAGGCAGCCC. V and J are TRBV6-1 and TRBJ1-5, with TRBD1 matching 8 bases. The read gets to within 3 residues of the CDR3 end, and the germline J gene fills in the rest. CDR1 and CDR2 (germline): MNHNS, SASEGT. The CDR3 has 14 residues. J was trimmed by 7 bases and V by 2 bases; bases with no gene match: 4.

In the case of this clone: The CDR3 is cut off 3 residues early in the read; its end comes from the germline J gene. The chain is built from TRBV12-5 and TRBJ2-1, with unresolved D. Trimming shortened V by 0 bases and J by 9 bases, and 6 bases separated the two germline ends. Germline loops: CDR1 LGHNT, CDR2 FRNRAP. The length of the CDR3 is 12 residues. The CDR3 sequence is CASGLVRVEQFF. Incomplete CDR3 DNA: TGTGCTAGTGGTTTGGTTAGGGTTGAG. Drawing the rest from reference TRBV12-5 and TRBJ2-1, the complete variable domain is DARVTQTPRHKVTEMGQEVTMRCQPILGHNTVFWYRQTMMQGLELLAYFRNRAPLDDSGMPKDRFSAEMPDATLATLKIQPSEPRDSAVYFCASGLVRVEQFFGPGTRLTVL.

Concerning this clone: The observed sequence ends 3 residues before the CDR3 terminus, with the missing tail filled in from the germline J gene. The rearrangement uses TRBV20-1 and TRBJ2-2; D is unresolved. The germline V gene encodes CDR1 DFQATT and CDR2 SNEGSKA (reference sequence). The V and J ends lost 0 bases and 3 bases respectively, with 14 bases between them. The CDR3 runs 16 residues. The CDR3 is CSARDIINTDTGELFF. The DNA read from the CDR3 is TGCAGTGCTAGAGATATTATCAATACGGACACCGGGGAG.

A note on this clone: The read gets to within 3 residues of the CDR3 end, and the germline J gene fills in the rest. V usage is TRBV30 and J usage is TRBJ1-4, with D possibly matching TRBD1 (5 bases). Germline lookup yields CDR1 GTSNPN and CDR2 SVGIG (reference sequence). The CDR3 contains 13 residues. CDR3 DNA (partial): TGTGCCCTGATAAATACTGGGGCCAACGTA. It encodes CALINTGANV. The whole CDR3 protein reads CALINTGANVLFF.

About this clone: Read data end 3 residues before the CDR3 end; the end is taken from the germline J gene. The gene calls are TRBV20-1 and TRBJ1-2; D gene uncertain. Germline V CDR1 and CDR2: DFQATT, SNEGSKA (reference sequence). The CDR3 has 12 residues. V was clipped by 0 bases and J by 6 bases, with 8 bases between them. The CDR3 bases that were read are TGCAGTGCTAGAGACGGTTTGGATGGC. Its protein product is CSARDGLDG. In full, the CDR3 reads CSARDGLDGYTF.

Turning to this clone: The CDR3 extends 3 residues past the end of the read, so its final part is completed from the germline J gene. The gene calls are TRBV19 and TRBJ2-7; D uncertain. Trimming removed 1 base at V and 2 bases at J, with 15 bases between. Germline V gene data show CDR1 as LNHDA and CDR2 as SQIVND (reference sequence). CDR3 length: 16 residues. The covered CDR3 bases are TGTGCCAGTAGTATAGTACCCCAGCGACCCACCTACGAG. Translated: CASSIVPQRPTYE. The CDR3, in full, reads CASSIVPQRPTYEQYF.

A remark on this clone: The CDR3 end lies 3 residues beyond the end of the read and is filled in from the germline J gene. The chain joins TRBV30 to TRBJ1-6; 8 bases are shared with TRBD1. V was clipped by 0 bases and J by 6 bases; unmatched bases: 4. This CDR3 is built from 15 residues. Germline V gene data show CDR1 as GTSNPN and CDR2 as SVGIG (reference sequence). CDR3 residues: CAWSVGRGPNSPLHF. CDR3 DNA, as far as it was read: TGTGCCTGGAGTGTAGGCAGGGGGCCTAATTCACCC.

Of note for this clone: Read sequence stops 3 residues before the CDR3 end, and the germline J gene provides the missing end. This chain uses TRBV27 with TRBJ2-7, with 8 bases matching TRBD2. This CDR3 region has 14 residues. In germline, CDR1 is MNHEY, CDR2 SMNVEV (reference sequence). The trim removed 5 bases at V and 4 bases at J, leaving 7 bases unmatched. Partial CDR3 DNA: TGTGCCAGCAGTCCCCCGGGACTAGTTTACGAG. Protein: CASSPPGLVYE. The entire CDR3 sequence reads CASSPPGLVYEQYF.

The CDR3: CASSSGQNTGELFF. The part of the CDR3 DNA that was read is TGTGCCAGCAGTTCGGGACAGAACACCGGGGAG. The chain carries TRBV12-3 or TRBV12-4 and TRBJ2-2, with D perhaps matching TRBD1 (6 bases). The read falls 3 residues short of the CDR3 end, and the missing part is taken from the germline J gene. Trimming took off 4 bases at V and 1 base at J, with 7 bases between the two ends. This CDR3 is built from 14 residues.

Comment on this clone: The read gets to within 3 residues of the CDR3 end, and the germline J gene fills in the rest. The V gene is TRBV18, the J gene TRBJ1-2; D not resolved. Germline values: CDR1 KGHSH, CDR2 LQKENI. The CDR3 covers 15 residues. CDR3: CASSPLAVETYDYTF. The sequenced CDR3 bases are TGTGCCAGCTCACCGCTAGCGGTAGAAACCTACGAC.

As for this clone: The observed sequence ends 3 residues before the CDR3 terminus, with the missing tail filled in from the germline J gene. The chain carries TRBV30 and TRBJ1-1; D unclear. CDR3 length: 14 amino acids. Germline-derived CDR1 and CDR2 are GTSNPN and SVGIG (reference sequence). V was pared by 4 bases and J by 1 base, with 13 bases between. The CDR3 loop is CAWNPPRENTEAFF. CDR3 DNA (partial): TGTGCCTGGAACCCCCCGCGGGAGAACACTGAA.

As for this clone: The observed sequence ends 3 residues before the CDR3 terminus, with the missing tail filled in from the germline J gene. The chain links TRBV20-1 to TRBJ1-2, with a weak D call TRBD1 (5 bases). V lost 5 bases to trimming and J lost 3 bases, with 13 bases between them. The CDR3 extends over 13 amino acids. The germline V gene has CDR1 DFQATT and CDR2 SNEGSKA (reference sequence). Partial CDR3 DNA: TGCAGTGCTCTCGGGGGAGGGGACTATGGC. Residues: CSALGGGDYG. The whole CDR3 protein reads CSALGGGDYGYTF.

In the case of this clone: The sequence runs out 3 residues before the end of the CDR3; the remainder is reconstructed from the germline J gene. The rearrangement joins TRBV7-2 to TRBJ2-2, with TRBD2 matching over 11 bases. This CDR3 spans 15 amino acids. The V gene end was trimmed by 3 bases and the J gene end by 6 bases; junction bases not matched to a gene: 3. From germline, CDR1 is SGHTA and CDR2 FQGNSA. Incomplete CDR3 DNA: TGTGCCAGCAGCTTGACTAGCGGGAATGCCGGGGAG. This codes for CASSLTSGNAGE. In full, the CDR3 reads CASSLTSGNAGELFF.

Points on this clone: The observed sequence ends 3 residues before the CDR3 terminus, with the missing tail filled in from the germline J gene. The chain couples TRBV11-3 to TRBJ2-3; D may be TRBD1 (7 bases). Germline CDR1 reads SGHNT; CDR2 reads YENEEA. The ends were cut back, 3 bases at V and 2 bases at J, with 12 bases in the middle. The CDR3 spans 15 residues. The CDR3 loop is CASSFAGQPTDTQYF. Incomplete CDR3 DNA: TGTGCCAGCAGCTTCGCGGGACAGCCCACAGATACG.

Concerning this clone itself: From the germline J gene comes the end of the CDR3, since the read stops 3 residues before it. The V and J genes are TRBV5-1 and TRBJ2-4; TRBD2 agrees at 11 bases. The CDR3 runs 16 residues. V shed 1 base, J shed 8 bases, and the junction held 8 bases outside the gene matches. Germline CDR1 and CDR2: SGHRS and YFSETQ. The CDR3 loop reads CASSLTGTSGPHIQYF. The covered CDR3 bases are TGCGCCAGCAGCTTGACCGGGACTAGCGGCCCGCACATT.

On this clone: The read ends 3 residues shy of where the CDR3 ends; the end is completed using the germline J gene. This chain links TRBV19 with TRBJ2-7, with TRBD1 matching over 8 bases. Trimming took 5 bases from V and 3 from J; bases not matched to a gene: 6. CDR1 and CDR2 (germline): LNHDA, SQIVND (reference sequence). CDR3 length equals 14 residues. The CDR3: CASSEGTGFYEQYF. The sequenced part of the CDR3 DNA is TGTGCCAGTAGTGAGGGGACAGGTTTCTACGAG.

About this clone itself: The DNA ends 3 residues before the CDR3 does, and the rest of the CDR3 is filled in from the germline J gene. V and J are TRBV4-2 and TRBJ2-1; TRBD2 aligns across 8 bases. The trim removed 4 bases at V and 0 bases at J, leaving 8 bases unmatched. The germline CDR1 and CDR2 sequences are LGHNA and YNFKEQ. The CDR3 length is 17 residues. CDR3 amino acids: CASSPEVAGYSYNEQFF. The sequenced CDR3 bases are TGTGCCAGCAGCCCTGAGGTAGCGGGATACTCCTACAATGAG.

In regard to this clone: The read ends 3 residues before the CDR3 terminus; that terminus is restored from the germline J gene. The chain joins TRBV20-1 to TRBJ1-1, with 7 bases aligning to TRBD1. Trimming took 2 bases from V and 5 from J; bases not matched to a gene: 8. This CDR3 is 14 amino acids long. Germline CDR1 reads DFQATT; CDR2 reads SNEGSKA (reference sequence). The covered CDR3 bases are TGCAGTGCTAGAACGTCACAGGGGTGGACTGAA. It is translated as CSARTSQGWTE. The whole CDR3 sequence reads CSARTSQGWTEAFF.

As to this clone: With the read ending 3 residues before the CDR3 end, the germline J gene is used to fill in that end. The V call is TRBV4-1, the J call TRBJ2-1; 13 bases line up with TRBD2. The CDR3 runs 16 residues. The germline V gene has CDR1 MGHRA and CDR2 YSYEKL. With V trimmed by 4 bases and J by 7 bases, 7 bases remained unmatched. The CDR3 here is CASSPRGLAGANEQFF. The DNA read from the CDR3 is TGCGCCAGCAGCCCACGCGGACTAGCGGGAGCTAATGAG.

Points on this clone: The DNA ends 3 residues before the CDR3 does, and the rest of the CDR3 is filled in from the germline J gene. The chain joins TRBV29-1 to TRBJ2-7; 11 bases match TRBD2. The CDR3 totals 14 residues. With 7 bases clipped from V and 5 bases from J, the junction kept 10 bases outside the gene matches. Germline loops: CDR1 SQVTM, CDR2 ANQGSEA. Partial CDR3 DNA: TGCAGCGGATTACTAGCGGGAGCTTTCCACGAG. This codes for CSGLLAGAFHE. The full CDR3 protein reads CSGLLAGAFHEQYF.

The CDR3 DNA, read in part, is TGCAGTGCTACCGGGGACAAATACAATGAG. This sequence encodes CSATGDKYNE. Given in full, the CDR3 is CSATGDKYNEQFF. The chain couples TRBV20-1 to TRBJ2-1; maybe TRBD1 (6 bases). The missing CDR3 end, 3 residues past where the read stops, is filled in from the germline J gene. CDR3 length: 13 residues. V was trimmed by 4 bases and J by 4 bases, leaving 11 bases between them. The V gene's germline CDR1 is DFQATT and CDR2 SNEGSKA (reference sequence).